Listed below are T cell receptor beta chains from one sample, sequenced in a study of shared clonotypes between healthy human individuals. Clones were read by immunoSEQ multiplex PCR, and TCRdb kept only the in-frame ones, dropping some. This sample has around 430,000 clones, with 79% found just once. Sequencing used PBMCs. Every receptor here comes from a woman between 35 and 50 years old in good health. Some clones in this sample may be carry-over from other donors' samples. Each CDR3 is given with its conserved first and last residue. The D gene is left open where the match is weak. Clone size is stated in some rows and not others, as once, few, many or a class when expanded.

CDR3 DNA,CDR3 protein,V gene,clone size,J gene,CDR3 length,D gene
TGTGCCAGTAGTATGGGACCACTTAGCAATCAGCCCCAGCATTTT,CASSMGPLSNQPQHF,TRBV19,-,TRBJ1-5,15,-
TGTGCCAGCAGTGGGGGGAGCAATCAGCCCCAGCATTTT,CASSGGSNQPQHF,TRBV6-1,once,TRBJ1-5,13,-
TGCGCCAGCAGAGCCCCGGGACAGGGGGTGAAAGGCTACACCTTC,CASRAPGQGVKGYTF,TRBV10-2,-,TRBJ1-2,15,TRBD1
TGTGCCGTTGGTGAGCAGTACTTC,CAVGEQYF,TRBV28,few,TRBJ2-7,8,-
TGCGCCAGCAGCTTGGAAGGGGCCGGACTAGGCCCCGAGACCCAGTACTTC,CASSLEGAGLGPETQYF,TRBV5-1,-,TRBJ2-5,17,TRBD2
TGTGCCAGCAGCCAACAGCCTAGTGCCTCCTACGAGCAGTACTTC,CASSQQPSASYEQYF,TRBV4-2,many,TRBJ2-7,15,-
TGTGCCAGCAGCTTGGCCGGGGCAGGGAGAGAGACCCAGTACTTC,CASSLAGAGRETQYF,TRBV5-6,-,TRBJ2-5,15,-
TGTGCCAGCAGTTCACGGACAGCTACCAAGAACTATGGCTACACCTTC,CASSSRTATKNYGYTF,TRBV7-9,-,TRBJ1-2,16,-
TGTGCCAGCAGCGTAGAGTCGACAGCTGGAAACACCATATATTTT,CASSVESTAGNTIYF,TRBV9,-,TRBJ1-3,15,-
TGCGCCAGCAGCTCGACAGCGGGAGTTTCCACAGATACGCAGTATTTT,CASSSTAGVSTDTQYF,TRBV5-1,-,TRBJ2-3,16,TRBD2
TGTGCCAGCTCACCGTTGCAGGTAGGGGGCGAGCAGTACTTC,CASSPLQVGGEQYF,TRBV18,once,TRBJ2-7,14,-
TGTGCCAGCAGTGCGAACAGTGGGACTGAAGCTTTCTTT,CASSANSGTEAFF,TRBV2,few,TRBJ1-1,13,-
TGTGCCAGCAGCTGGCAGGGCAGCAATCAGCCCCAGCATTTT,CASSWQGSNQPQHF,TRBV7-9,few,TRBJ1-5,14,-
TGTGCCTGGAGAGCAGGGGGGAGAATTGAAAAACTGTTTTTT,CAWRAGGRIEKLFF,TRBV30,-,TRBJ1-4,14,TRBD1
TGTGCCTGGAGTCCATCAGCGGATACGCAGTATTTT,CAWSPSADTQYF,TRBV30,-,TRBJ2-3,12,-
TGTGCCTGGGGACAGGGGGCTGGGGAGCAGTACTTC,CAWGQGAGEQYF,TRBV30,-,TRBJ2-7,12,TRBD1
TGTGCCAGCAGCCTACTAGCGATCAGGATTTACAATGAGCAGTTCTTC,CASSLLAIRIYNEQFF,TRBV28,-,TRBJ2-1,16,TRBD2
TGTGCCAGCACCTCCGGAGGACAGGGGGCGATGGCCAAAAACATTCAGTACTTC,CASTSGGQGAMAKNIQYF,TRBV11-2,-,TRBJ2-4,18,TRBD1
TGTGCCAGCGCCCGCGTACAGGACACATACGAGCAGTACTTC,CASARVQDTYEQYF,TRBV7-9,-,TRBJ2-7,14,-
TGTGCCAGCACCGGGACAGGGTACTATGGCTACACCTTC,CASTGTGYYGYTF,TRBV2,-,TRBJ1-2,13,TRBD1
TGTGCCAGCAGCCCCTATCGGACAGCTGGCGATACGCAGTATTTT,CASSPYRTAGDTQYF,TRBV5-6,-,TRBJ2-3,15,-
TGTGCCAGCAGCCCGAGGGCGGAGCACCTTTACAATGAGCAGTTCTTC,CASSPRAEHLYNEQFF,TRBV11-2,-,TRBJ2-1,16,-
TGTGCCAGTAGTGGCCGGGGTAGACTAGCGGGGAACAATGAGCAGTTCTTC,CASSGRGRLAGNNEQFF,TRBV19,-,TRBJ2-1,17,TRBD2
TGTGCCAGCAGCTTGGCCATGGCAGGGTATACCGGGGAGCTGTTTTTT,CASSLAMAGYTGELFF,TRBV5-4,-,TRBJ2-2,16,-
TGTGCCAGCAGCGTGAGTTTCATGAACACTGAAGCTTTCTTT,CASSVSFMNTEAFF,TRBV9,-,TRBJ1-1,14,-
TGTGCCAGCAGCTTTAGGGAGAGCTCCTACGAGCAGTACTTC,CASSFRESSYEQYF,TRBV7-2,-,TRBJ2-7,14,-
TGTGCCAGCAGCGTAGGACGGAGGGATAGTGAGCAGTACTTC,CASSVGRRDSEQYF,TRBV9,-,TRBJ2-7,14,-
TGTGCCACCAGCACCGGGACAGGGATTAAGGGGAGCACTGAAGCTTTCTTT,CATSTGTGIKGSTEAFF,TRBV10-3,-,TRBJ1-1,17,TRBD1
TGTGCCAGCAGCTGGAAGCGGGATAGCTCCTACGAGCAGTACTTC,CASSWKRDSSYEQYF,TRBV7-9,-,TRBJ2-7,15,TRBD2
TGTGCCAGCAGTTCCAACAGACAGGTTGCCATCTTC,CASSSNRQVAIF,TRBV28,-,TRBJ2-7,12,-
TGTGCCAGCACCGAGGGGGCCAATGAGCAGTTCTTC,CASTEGANEQFF,TRBV28,-,TRBJ2-1,12,TRBD1
TGTGCCAGCAGCGCCAGGACTGATCTTAGCGGGGAGCTGTTTTTT,CASSARTDLSGELFF,TRBV9,-,TRBJ2-2,15,-
TGTGCCAGCAGCTGGGACAGGCGACTCTACGAGCAGTACTTC,CASSWDRRLYEQYF,TRBV11-2,-,TRBJ2-7,14,TRBD1
TGTGCCACTACGGGAGGGGGCTCTGGAAACACCATATATTTT,CATTGGGSGNTIYF,TRBV28,-,TRBJ1-3,14,-
TGTGCCAGCAGTCCCCTGACCAACACAGATACGCAGTATTTT,CASSPLTNTDTQYF,TRBV27,-,TRBJ2-3,14,-
TGTGCCAGCACCTGGGTCGGGCAGCCGACGGGGGAGCAGTACTTC,CASTWVGQPTGEQYF,TRBV7-9,-,TRBJ2-7,15,-
TGTGCCAGCAGCTTAAGTCGAGGGGGTCAGCAGTTCTTC,CASSLSRGGQQFF,TRBV7-3,-,TRBJ2-1,13,-
TGTGCCAGCAGCTCCGGACAGGGGAACTATGGCTACACCTTC,CASSSGQGNYGYTF,TRBV6-6,once,TRBJ1-2,14,TRBD1
TGTGCCAGCTCACCCGGACTGGCTTATTATGAGCAGTTCTTC,CASSPGLAYYEQFF,TRBV18,-,TRBJ2-1,14,-
TGTGCCAGCAGCTACCAGGGCGACGGGGAGCTGTTTTTT,CASSYQGDGELFF,TRBV7-3,many,TRBJ2-2,13,-
TGTGCCAGTAGTCGGACGGATAGCAATCAGCCCCAGCATTTT,CASSRTDSNQPQHF,TRBV19,-,TRBJ1-5,14,-
TGTGCCAGCTCAATAGCGGGATTGGAGACCCAGTACTTC,CASSIAGLETQYF,TRBV18,-,TRBJ2-5,13,TRBD2
TGTGCCAGCAGTGGAGATACTAGCGGGTACAATGAGCAGTTCTTC,CASSGDTSGYNEQFF,TRBV6-4,-,TRBJ2-1,15,TRBD2
TGTGCCAGCAGAGAGACAGGACAGGGGAGGAATGGCTACACCTTC,CASRETGQGRNGYTF,TRBV7-3,once,TRBJ1-2,15,TRBD1
TGTGCCAGTAAAGCGGGAGGCCTCTACGAGCAGTACTTC,CASKAGGLYEQYF,TRBV28,-,TRBJ2-7,13,TRBD2
TGTGCCTGGAGTGTCACAGCGGGAACCAGTGAGCAGTTCTTC,CAWSVTAGTSEQFF,TRBV30,-,TRBJ2-1,14,TRBD2
TGCAGTGCTCGACGGGGAGAGACCCAGTACTTC,CSARRGETQYF,TRBV20-1,-,TRBJ2-5,11,-
TGCAGTGCTAGGGGGAATGAGGGCTACACCTTC,CSARGNEGYTF,TRBV20-1,-,TRBJ1-2,11,-
TGTGCCAGCAGCCCCCGACTAGCGGCAAATGAGCAGTTCTTC,CASSPRLAANEQFF,TRBV7-2,-,TRBJ2-1,14,TRBD2
TGTGCCAGCAGCCTGGGAAATCAGCCCCAGCATTTT,CASSLGNQPQHF,TRBV2,-,TRBJ1-5,12,-